Shown below are 32 T cell receptor beta chains from a single sample sequenced in a study of low-dose radiotherapy and immunotherapy resistance in tumors. Sample time point: after trial treatment. Treatment reported: LDRT plus nivolumab, ipilimumab, low-dose cyclophosphamide and aspirin (RACIN trial). TRAV- and TRBV-specific primers primed first-strand cDNA, covering alpha and beta chains. Both a constant-region primer and a V-primer adapter served to amplify TCRs across roughly 20 PCR cycles. TCRdb reprocessed the reads via MiXCR and lists one record per CDR3 protein. The sample shows under 95,000 distinct CDR3 sequences, less than 20% of them seen only once. The starting material was PBMCs, obtained after low-dose radiotherapy plus immunotherapy. The receptors come from a male donor with prostate cancer.

This clonotype was counted at least ten times. The CDR3 bases are TGTGCCAGCAGCAAACAGGGGGCGGGCAATCAGCCCCAGCATTTT. Its translation: CASSKQGAGNQPQHF. The genes are TRBV27 and TRBJ1-5; 9 nucleotides match TRBD1. V shed 6 bases and J 2 bases; nucleotides not matched to a gene: 5. The germline gives CDR1 MNHEY, CDR2 SMNVEV (reference sequence). This CDR3 has 15 amino acids.

This clonotype came up a few times. V and J are TRBV24-1 and TRBJ2-5, with 8 bases matching TRBD1. The V gene's germline CDR1 is KGHDR and CDR2 SFDVKD. V lost 3 bases, J lost 7 bases, and 3 bases stayed unmatched. CDR3 size: 13 residues. CDR3 sequence: CATSDGQGPTQYF. Written as DNA, the CDR3 is TGTGCCACCAGTGATGGACAGGGCCCGACCCAGTACTTC.

In this sample, this clonotype turned up many times. The chain combines TRBV28 with TRBJ2-1, with D possibly TRBD2 on 6 matching bases. The germline CDR1 and CDR2 sequences are MDHEN and SYDVKM. Trimming stripped 5 bases from V and 0 bases from J, with 23 bases between. The CDR3 covers 19 residues. The CDR3 coding sequence is TGTGCCAGCAGTACCCCCGGGCGGGCTAGCGAATCCTCCTACAATGAGCAGTTCTTC. This codes for CASSTPGRASESSYNEQFF.

This clonotype has more than one count but fewer than ten. The chain is built from TRBV27 and TRBJ2-7; D perhaps matches TRBD1 (6 bases). The germline V and J ends were trimmed by 4 bases and 3 bases, with 19 bases remaining between them. CDR3 size: 16 residues. Germline V lookup: CDR1 MNHEY, CDR2 SMNVEV (reference sequence). CDR3 residues: CASSSRQVNPFYEQYF. The CDR3 DNA sequence: TGTGCCAGCAGTTCCCGACAGGTTAACCCTTTCTACGAGCAGTACTTC.

Many counts were recorded for this clonotype. V and J are TRBV6-5 and TRBJ1-5, with D uncertain. Germline V lookup: CDR1 MNHEY, CDR2 SVGAGI. V lost 4 bases to trimming and J lost 0 bases, with 10 bases between them. The CDR3 spans 15 residues. The CDR3 loop reads CASSLKAYSNQPQHF. CDR3 nucleotide sequence: TGTGCCAGCAGTTTAAAGGCTTATAGCAATCAGCCCCAGCATTTT.

This clonotype was counted at least ten times. V is TRBV21-1 and J is TRBJ2-3; the table gives TRBD1 as D, unverified against the DNA. TRBV21-1 is a documented pseudogene. This CDR3 has 17 amino acids. CDR3 DNA: TGTGCCAGCAGCCGCCTCGACAGGGAAGGGAGTGTGGATACGCAGTATTTT. This encodes CASSRLDREGSVDTQYF.

Ten or more counts support this clonotype. V usage is TRBV6-5 and J usage is TRBJ2-5; 7 bases agree with TRBD1. The CDR3 has 15 amino acids. Per the germline V gene, CDR1 is MNHEY and CDR2 is SVGAGI. With 4 bases clipped from V and 5 bases from J, the junction kept 10 bases outside the gene matches. CDR3 loop: CASSFLTGEDETQYF. CDR3 bases: TGTGCCAGCAGTTTCTTAACAGGGGAAGACGAGACCCAGTACTTC.

This sequence joins TRBV20-1 and TRBJ1-5, with 9 bases that match TRBD1. This CDR3 contains 13 residues. Germline trimming cut 7 bases from V and 3 bases from J; bases unmatched to any gene: 4. Per the germline V gene, CDR1 is DFQATT and CDR2 is SNEGSKA (reference sequence). Here the CDR3 reads CSGDRGNNQPQHF. CDR3 in DNA: TGCAGTGGCGACAGGGGGAACAATCAGCCCCAGCATTTT.

In its sample, this clonotype was seen many times. This chain uses TRBV12-3 or TRBV12-4 with TRBJ1-5, with TRBD1 matching over 7 bases. V was pared by 5 bases and J by 6 bases, with 10 bases of the junction left unmatched. This CDR3 has 15 residues. The CDR3 DNA is TGTGCCAGCAGTCAAACTGAGGGACAGACTCAGCCCCAGCATTTT. Translating it yields CASSQTEGQTQPQHF.

This clonotype has at least ten counts. This chain joins TRBV19 and TRBJ2-2; tentatively, D is TRBD2 (6 bases). The CDR3 runs to 15 residues. V was clipped by 5 bases and J by 6 bases, with 16 bases between them. Germline CDR1 is LNHDA and CDR2 is SQIVND (reference sequence). Here the CDR3 DNA reads TGTGCCAGTAGTGTTCAACTAGCTATATCCGGGGAGCTGTTTTTT. Its translation: CASSVQLAISGELFF.

The chain combines TRBV4-1 with TRBJ1-1, with D unresolved. Germline V gene data show CDR1 as MGHRA and CDR2 as YSYEKL. The CDR3 runs 14 residues. V lost 2 bases and J 2 bases, leaving 9 bases between the germline ends. The CDR3 nucleotides are TGCGCCAGCAGCCAACAAACTGTTAACACTGAAGCTTTCTTT. Translation: CASSQQTVNTEAFF.

Ten or more counts support this clonotype. In DNA form, the CDR3 reads TGTGCCAGCAGTTACGTCGGGGGCTACGAGCAGTACTTC. Amino acids: CASSYVGGYEQYF. The chain couples TRBV6-2 or TRBV6-3 to TRBJ2-7; D might be TRBD2 (6 bases). Per the germline V gene, CDR1 is MNHEY and CDR2 is SVGEGT. This CDR3 comprises 13 residues. Deletions cut 2 bases from V and 3 bases from J, with 8 bases between.

This clonotype was counted ten times or more. V gene TRBV5-4 combines with J gene TRBJ2-3; perhaps D is TRBD1 or TRBD2 (6 bases each). Germline-derived CDR1 and CDR2 are SGHNT and YYREEE (reference sequence). V gave up 4 bases and J gave up 0 bases, with 12 bases separating them. The length of the CDR3 is 15 residues. For the CDR3, the DNA is TGTGCCAGCAGCAGAGGGGGGCCTAGCACAGATACGCAGTATTTT. Translated, it gives CASSRGGPSTDTQYF.

About this clonotype: This sequence is one base from a far larger clone and is likely a read error. The V gene is TRBV19, the J gene TRBJ2-7, with D perhaps assigned TRBD1 or TRBD2 (5 bases each). The CDR3 totals 14 residues. Germline loops: CDR1 LNHDA, CDR2 SQIVND (reference sequence). The CDR3 spells CASRGIRDPYKQYF. CDR3 in DNA: TGTGCCAGCAGAGGCATCCGGGACCCCTACAAGCAGTACTTC.

To note about this clonotype: Germline and junction disagree at one end, which may indicate a read error. The chain has TRBV5-3 and TRBJ2-1; 9 bases agree with TRBD2. TRBV5-3 is identified as an open reading frame with a role that is uncertain. The CDR3 loop spans 16 amino acids. CDR3 region: CASSLDPSGGFNEQFF. Here the CDR3 DNA reads TGTGCCAGCAGCTTGGATCCCAGCGGGGGGTTCAATGAGCAGTTCTTC.

A remark on this clonotype: A much larger clone lies one base from this, so it may be a read error. V and J are TRBV27 and TRBJ2-4, with 8 bases fitting TRBD2. The J segment lost 13 bases and the V segment lost 2 bases, leaving 13 bases of the junction unmatched. This CDR3 has 15 amino acids. Germline V gene lookup returns CDR1 MNHEY and CDR2 SMNVEV (reference sequence). CDR3 in DNA: TGTGCCAGCAGTTTACGACTAGCGCCCTACAATGAGCAGTACTTC. Protein: CASSLRLAPYNEQYF.

This clonotype was counted at least ten times. The chain carries TRBV29-1 and TRBJ2-1, with D possibly matching TRBD2 (5 bases). Deletions cut 4 bases from V and 0 bases from J, with 10 bases between. Germline CDR1 is SQVTM and CDR2 is ANQGSEA. There are 14 residues in the CDR3. CDR3 coding DNA: TGCAGCGTTGGTTCGGGGAGCTCCTACAATGAGCAGTTCTTC. Translated: CSVGSGSSYNEQFF.

Concerning this clonotype itself: This probably arose from a read error, given a far larger clone one base away. The chain has TRBV27 and TRBJ2-1; D unclear. The DNA end favors TRBJ2-7, so the J call may be wrong. The CDR3 sequence is 17 residues long. Germline values: CDR1 MNHEY, CDR2 SMNVEV (reference sequence). This chain's CDR3 is CASGRALGGSSSYEQYF. The CDR3 nucleotides read TGTGCCAGCGGTCGGGCCCTCGGCGGATCTAGCTCCTACGAGCAGTACTTC.

The sample holds a few counts of this clonotype. The genes are TRBV18 and TRBJ1-1, with D tentatively TRBD1 (5 bases). V gave up 5 bases and J gave up 4 bases, with 11 bases separating them. CDR3 length: 13 residues. Germline-derived CDR1 and CDR2 are KGHSH and LQKENI. CDR3 residues: CASSLSGPTEAFF. The CDR3 DNA reads as TGTGCCAGCTCATTATCAGGGCCCACTGAAGCTTTCTTT.

Details on this clonotype: A read error is likely here: a far larger clone is one base away. The chain joins TRBV29-1 to TRBJ2-7; D uncertain. The length of the CDR3 is 12 residues. Trimming took 7 bases from V and 7 from J, leaving 17 bases between them. Germline CDR1 is SQVTM and CDR2 is ANQGSEA. The CDR3 sequence: CSARPATDEQYF. DNA of the CDR3: TGCAGCGCACGGCCTGCTACAGATGAGCAGTACTTC.

The chain combines TRBV6-1 with TRBJ1-6; possible D gene TRBD1, 5 bases. Trimming took off 6 bases at V and 6 bases at J, with 18 bases between the two ends. This CDR3 comprises 16 residues. Germline V gene data show CDR1 as MNHNS and CDR2 as SASEGT. CDR3 nucleotide sequence: TGTGCCAGCAGACGAATTTGGGACGGGTTTAATTCACCCCTCCACTTT. Amino acid sequence: CASRRIWDGFNSPLHF.

Ten or more counts support this clonotype. The genes are TRBV5-1 and TRBJ2-3; D gene ambiguous. CDR1 SGHRS and CDR2 YFSETQ come from the germline V gene. The V end lost 0 bases, the J end lost 14 bases, and 13 bases lay between the germline ends. CDR3 length equals 12 residues. CDR3 in amino acids: CASSLARGPPYF. Written as DNA, the CDR3 is TGCGCCAGCAGCTTGGCGAGAGGTCCCCCGTATTTT.

At least ten counts were recorded for this clonotype. This sequence joins TRBV3-1 and TRBJ1-1, with D perhaps matching TRBD1 (6 bases). The CDR3 consists of 17 residues. Germline-derived CDR1 and CDR2 are LGHDT and YNNKEL (reference sequence). V gave up 1 base and J gave up 3 bases, with 18 bases separating them. DNA of the CDR3: TGTGCCAGCAGCCAAGGTCGCAGGGGAAGGACCTACACTGAAGCTTTCTTT. Encoded protein: CASSQGRRGRTYTEAFF. The full variable domain, with the rest looked up from reference TRBV3-1 and TRBJ1-1, is DTAVSQTPKYLVTQMGNDKSIKCEQNLGHDTMYWYKQDSKKFLKIMFSYNNKELIINETVPNRFSPKSPDKAHLNLHINSLELGDSAVYFCASSQGRRGRTYTEAFFGQGTRLTVV.

This clonotype came up many times. The V gene is TRBV20-1, the J gene TRBJ2-5, with 8 nucleotides matching TRBD2. This CDR3 has 15 residues. V trimming: 3 bases; J trimming: 1 base; junction bases outside the gene matches: 7. Germline loops: CDR1 DFQATT, CDR2 SNEGSKA (reference sequence). CDR3 DNA sequence: TGCAGTGCTAGTCGGCTAGCGGGCGGCCAAGAGACCCAGTACTTC. Its protein product is CSASRLAGGQETQYF.

This clonotype was seen ten or more times. This chain connects TRBV7-2 to TRBJ1-2; no reliable D call. Deletions cut 3 bases from V and 7 bases from J, with 12 bases between. This CDR3 spans 13 amino acids. Germline assignment: CDR1 SGHTA and CDR2 FQGNSA. CDR3 in amino acids: CASSFDNVGGYTF. The DNA of the CDR3 is TGTGCCAGCAGCTTCGACAACGTGGGTGGCTACACCTTC.

The table lists this clonotype with many counts. V is TRBV6-4 and J is TRBJ2-1; 10 nucleotides line up with TRBD2. Germline trimming cut 0 bases from V and 4 bases from J; bases unmatched to any gene: 0. Germline values: CDR1 MRHNA, CDR2 SNTAGT. The CDR3 consists of 15 residues. CDR3 sequence: CASSDSAGGYNEQFF. The CDR3 DNA reads TGTGCCAGCAGTGACTCAGCGGGAGGGTACAATGAGCAGTTCTTC.

The sample holds many counts of this clonotype. CDR3 protein: CASSSLAGGRETQYF. In nucleotides, the CDR3 is TGTGCCAGCAGCTCACTAGCGGGAGGGCGGGAGACCCAGTACTTC. The J gene is TRBJ2-5, the V gene TRBV7-2; 13 positions agree with TRBD2. The V and J ends lost 4 bases and 5 bases, in that order; junction bases with no gene match: 4. This CDR3 contains 15 residues. CDR1 is SGHTA, CDR2 FQGNSA, per germline.

By its share, this clonotype is medium-sized. This sequence joins TRBV28 and TRBJ2-7; D gene uncertain. Trimming removed 5 bases from V and 2 bases from J, with 13 bases in between. Germline values: CDR1 MDHEN, CDR2 SYDVKM. CDR3 length: 14 amino acids. The chain's CDR3 is CASSEPVQTYEQYF. In nucleotides, the CDR3 is TGTGCCAGCAGTGAGCCCGTACAGACCTACGAGCAGTACTTC.

The CDR3 loop reads CASSSSSGGTNEKLFF. As DNA, the CDR3 is TGTGCCAGCAGCTCCAGCTCCGGGGGGACTAATGAAAAACTGTTTTTT. The V and J genes are TRBV7-9 and TRBJ1-4; weak D call: TRBD1 (5 bases). V was pared by 4 bases and J by 2 bases, with 14 bases between. This CDR3 has 16 amino acids. Germline V CDR1 and CDR2: SEHNR, FQNEAQ (reference sequence).

This clonotype was seen repeatedly, ten times or more. The chain is built from TRBV10-3 and TRBJ2-7; D is perhaps TRBD1 or TRBD2 (5 bases each). This CDR3 spans 14 amino acids. V shed 7 bases and J shed 0 bases, with 13 bases lying between them. Germline values: CDR1 ENHRY, CDR2 SYGVKD. CDR3: CAINTGTSSYEQYF. CDR3 bases: TGTGCCATCAATACGGGGACGAGCTCCTACGAGCAGTACTTC.

Ten or more counts support this clonotype. V gene TRBV28 combines with J gene TRBJ1-2; the D is unclear. There are 13 residues in the CDR3. V was pared by 6 bases and J by 4 bases, with 12 bases between. Germline V lookup: CDR1 MDHEN, CDR2 SYDVKM. The CDR3 bases are TGTGCCAGCAGGGCTGGGAGGTTCTATGGCTACACCTTC. As protein: CASRAGRFYGYTF.

This clonotype was counted many times. The V gene is TRBV7-2, the J gene TRBJ2-2, with a possible D match to TRBD2 (5 bases). From germline, CDR1 is SGHTA and CDR2 FQGNSA. The CDR3 has 15 amino acids. V shed 4 bases and J shed 4 bases, with 13 bases lying between them. CDR3 protein: CASSSDGISTGELFF. In DNA, the CDR3 is TGTGCCAGCAGCTCCGACGGGATTAGCACCGGGGAGCTGTTTTTT.